This T cell receptor beta chain stems from a study of blood T cells in healthy people across ages. The CDR3 extends over 14 amino acids. V gave up 3 bases and J gave up 6 bases; unmatched junction bases: 5. Germline lookup yields CDR1 KGHSH and CDR2 LQKENI. This clonotype was recorded at least ten times. Its antigen is undetermined. General study results and limits: Long-lived donors had more naive CD4+ cells and higher diversity than aged donors. Age showed a roughly linear inverse relationship with TCR beta diversity per million T cells.

With each sample, at least 5 micrograms of total RNA were extracted. Next came a second PCR, run for about 6 to 12 cycles, which used a sample-barcoded 5' primer along with a J-beta primer mix. Tagging of each cDNA molecule was performed by a template-switch adaptor with 12 random nucleotides. TCRdb redid the calling of the 5' RACE reads with MiXCR, one entry per CDR3 protein. This sample has 590,000 or so distinct CDR3 sequences; roughly 31% occur once, and the top ten carry 15% to 19%. The rearrangement joins TRBV18 to TRBJ2-3; TRBD1 aligns across 8 bases. Sequencing was done on a sample of blood. The TCR sequence derives from a woman older than 75 in good health. The CDR3 region has the DNA TGTGCCAGCTCACCCGATGGACAGGGCGATACGCAGTATTTT. Protein sequence: CASSPDGQGDTQYF.